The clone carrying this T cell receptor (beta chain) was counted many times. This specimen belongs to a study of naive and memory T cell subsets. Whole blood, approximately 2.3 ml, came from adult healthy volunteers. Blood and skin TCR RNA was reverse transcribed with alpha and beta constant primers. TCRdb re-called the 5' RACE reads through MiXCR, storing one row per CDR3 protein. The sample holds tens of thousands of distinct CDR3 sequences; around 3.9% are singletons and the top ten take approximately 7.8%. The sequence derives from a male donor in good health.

CDR3: CASSYSNLGPGELFF. CDR3 sequence (DNA): TGTGCCAGCAGTTACTCGAATCTCGGCCCCGGGGAGCTGTTTTTT. V and J are TRBV6-5 and TRBJ2-2; D not certain. This CDR3 spans 15 amino acids. The V end was cut by 0 bases, the J end by 6 bases, with 11 bases between. Germline assignment: CDR1 MNHEY and CDR2 SVGAGI.